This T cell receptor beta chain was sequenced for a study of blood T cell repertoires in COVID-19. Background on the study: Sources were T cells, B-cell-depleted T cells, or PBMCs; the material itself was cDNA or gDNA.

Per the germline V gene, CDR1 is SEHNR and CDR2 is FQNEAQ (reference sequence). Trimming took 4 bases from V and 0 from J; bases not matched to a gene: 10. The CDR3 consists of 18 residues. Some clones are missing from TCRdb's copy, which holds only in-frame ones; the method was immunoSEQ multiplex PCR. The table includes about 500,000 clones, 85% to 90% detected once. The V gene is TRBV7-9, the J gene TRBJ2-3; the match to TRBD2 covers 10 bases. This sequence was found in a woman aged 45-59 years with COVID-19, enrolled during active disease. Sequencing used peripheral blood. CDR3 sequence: CASSSWTSGKTSTDTQYF. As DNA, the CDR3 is TGTGCCAGCAGCTCCTGGACTAGCGGTAAAACTAGCACAGATACGCAGTATTTT.